This TCR beta chain was obtained from a study of a mutant IDH1 vaccine in newly diagnosed glioma. About the research overall: Vaccine dosing followed radiotherapy by 4-6 weeks, or accompanied temozolomide cycles.

Libraries were prepared by immunoSEQ multiplex PCR; TCRdb keeps only in-frame clonotypes and omits some of them. The repertoire holds roughly 120,000 clones, with about 82% as singletons. The time point here: week 11, during vaccination. It was 300 ug of mutant IDH1 20-mer peptide that made up each vaccine dose, given with topical imiquimod. Germline lookup yields CDR1 LGHNA and CDR2 YSLEER. V gave up 1 base and J gave up 0 bases; unmatched junction bases: 13. The CDR3 length is 19 residues. Study results and caveats: Patients showed vaccine-induced immune responses at a rate of approximately 93%.

As to this clone: Its antigen is as yet unknown.

The input for sequencing was PBMCs, taken from a glioma patient whose treatment included an IDH1 peptide vaccine. The TCR originated in a middle-aged man with glioma. This chain connects TRBV4-3 to TRBJ2-3; 7 positions agree with TRBD2. This CDR3 is CASSQGLSRPGGSTDTQYF. DNA for the CDR3: TGCGCCAGCAGCCAAGGTCTCTCCAGACCGGGGGGAAGCACAGATACGCAGTATTTT.